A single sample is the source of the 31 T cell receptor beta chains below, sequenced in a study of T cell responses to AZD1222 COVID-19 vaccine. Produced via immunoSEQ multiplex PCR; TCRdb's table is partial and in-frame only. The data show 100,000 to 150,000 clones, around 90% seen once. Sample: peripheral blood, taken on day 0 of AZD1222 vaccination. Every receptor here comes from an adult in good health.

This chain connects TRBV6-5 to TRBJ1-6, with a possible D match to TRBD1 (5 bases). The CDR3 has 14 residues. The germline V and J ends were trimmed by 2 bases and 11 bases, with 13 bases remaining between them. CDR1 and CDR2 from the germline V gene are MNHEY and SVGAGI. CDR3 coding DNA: TGTGCCAGCAGTTACGGGAGGGGACGGCCACCCCTCCACTTT. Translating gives CASSYGRGRPPLHF.

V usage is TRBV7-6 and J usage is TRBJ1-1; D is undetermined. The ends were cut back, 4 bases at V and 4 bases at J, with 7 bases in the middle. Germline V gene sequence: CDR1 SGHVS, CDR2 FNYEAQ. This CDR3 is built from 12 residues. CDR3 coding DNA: TGTGCCAGCAGCTATGTTGGCACTGAAGCTTTCTTT. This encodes CASSYVGTEAFF.

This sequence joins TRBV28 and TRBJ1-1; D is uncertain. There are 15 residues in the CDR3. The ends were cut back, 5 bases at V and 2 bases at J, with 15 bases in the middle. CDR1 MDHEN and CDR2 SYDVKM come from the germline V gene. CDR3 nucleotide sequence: TGTGCCAGCAGTCAGGACTGGCCCACAAACACTGAAGCTTTCTTT. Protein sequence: CASSQDWPTNTEAFF.

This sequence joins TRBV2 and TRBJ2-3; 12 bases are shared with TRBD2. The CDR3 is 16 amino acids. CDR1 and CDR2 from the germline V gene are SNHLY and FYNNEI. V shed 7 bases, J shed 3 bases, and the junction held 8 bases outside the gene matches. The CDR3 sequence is CASMLTSGRGTDTQYF. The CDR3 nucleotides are TGTGCCAGCATGTTGACTAGCGGGAGAGGAACAGATACGCAGTATTTT.

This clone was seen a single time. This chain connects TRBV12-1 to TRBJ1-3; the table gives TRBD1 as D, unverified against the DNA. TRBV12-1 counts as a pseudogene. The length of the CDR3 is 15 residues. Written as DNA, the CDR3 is TGTGCCAGCAGCGCGCGGACAGGGGGCAGAAACACCATATATTTT. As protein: CASSARTGGRNTIYF.

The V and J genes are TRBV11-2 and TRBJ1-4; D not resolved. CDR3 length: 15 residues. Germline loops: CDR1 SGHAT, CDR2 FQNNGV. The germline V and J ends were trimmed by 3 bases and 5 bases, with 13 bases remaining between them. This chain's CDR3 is CASSFSRQKNEKLFF. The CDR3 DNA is TGTGCCAGCAGCTTCAGTCGTCAGAAAAATGAAAAACTGTTTTTT.

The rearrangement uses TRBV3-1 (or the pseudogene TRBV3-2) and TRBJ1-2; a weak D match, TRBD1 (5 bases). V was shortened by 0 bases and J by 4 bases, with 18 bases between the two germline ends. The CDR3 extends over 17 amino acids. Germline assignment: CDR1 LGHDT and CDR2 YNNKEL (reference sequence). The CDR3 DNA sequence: TGTGCCAGCAGCCAAGAGAGGACCCCGGGGGATATCTATGGCTACACCTTC. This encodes CASSQERTPGDIYGYTF.

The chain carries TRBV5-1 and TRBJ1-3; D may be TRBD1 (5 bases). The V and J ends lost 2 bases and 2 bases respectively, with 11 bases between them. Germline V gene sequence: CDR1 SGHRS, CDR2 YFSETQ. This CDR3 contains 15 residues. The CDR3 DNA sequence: TGCGCCAGCAGCTTCGATGGGGGAACTGGAAACACCATATATTTT. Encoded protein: CASSFDGGTGNTIYF.

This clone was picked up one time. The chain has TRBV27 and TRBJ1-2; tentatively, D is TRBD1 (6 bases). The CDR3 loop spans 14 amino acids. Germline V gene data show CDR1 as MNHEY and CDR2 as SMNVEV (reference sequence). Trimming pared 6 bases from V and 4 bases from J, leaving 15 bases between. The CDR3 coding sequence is TGTGCCAGCAGGCAACAGGGAAGGGTCTATGGCTACACCTTC. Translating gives CASRQQGRVYGYTF.

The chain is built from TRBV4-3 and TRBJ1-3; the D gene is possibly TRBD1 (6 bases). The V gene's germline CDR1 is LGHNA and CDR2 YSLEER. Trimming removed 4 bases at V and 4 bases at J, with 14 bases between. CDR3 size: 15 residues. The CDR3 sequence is CASSRVTGLGNTIYF. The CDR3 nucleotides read TGCGCCAGCAGCCGGGTCACAGGGTTGGGAAACACCATATATTTT.

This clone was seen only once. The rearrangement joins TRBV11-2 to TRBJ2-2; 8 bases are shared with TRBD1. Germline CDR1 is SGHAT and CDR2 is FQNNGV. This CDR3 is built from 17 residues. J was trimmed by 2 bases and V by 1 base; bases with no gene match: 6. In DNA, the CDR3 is TGTGCCAGCAGCTTAGCAGGGGGCCCTTATAACACCGGGGAGCTGTTTTTT. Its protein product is CASSLAGGPYNTGELFF.

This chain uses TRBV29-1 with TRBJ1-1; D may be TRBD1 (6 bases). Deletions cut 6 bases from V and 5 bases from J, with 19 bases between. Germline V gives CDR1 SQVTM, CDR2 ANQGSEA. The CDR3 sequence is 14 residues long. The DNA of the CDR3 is TGCAGCGTCAATCCCAGGGGAAGTAGTACTGAAGCTTTCTTT. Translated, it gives CSVNPRGSSTEAFF.

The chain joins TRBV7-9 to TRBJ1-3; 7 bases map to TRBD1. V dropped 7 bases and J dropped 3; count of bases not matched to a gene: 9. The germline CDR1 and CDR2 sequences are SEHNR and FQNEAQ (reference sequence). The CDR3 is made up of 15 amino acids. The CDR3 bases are TGTGCCAGCATACCCCGACAGGGCGGTGGAAACACCATATATTTT. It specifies CASIPRQGGGNTIYF.

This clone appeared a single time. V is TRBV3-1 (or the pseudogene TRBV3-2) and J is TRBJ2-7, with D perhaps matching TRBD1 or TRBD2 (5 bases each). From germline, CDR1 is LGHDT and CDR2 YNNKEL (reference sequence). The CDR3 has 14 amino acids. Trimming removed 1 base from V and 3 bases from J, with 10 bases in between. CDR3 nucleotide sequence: TGTGCCAGCAGCCAAGTGTGGGGGTACTACGAGCAGTACTTC. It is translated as CASSQVWGYYEQYF.

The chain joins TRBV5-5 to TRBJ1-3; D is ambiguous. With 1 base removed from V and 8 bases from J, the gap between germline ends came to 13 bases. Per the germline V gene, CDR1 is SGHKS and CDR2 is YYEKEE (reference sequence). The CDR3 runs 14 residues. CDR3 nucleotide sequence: TGTGCCAGCAGCTTGACCGTCCTGGAGGACACCATATATTTT. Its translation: CASSLTVLEDTIYF.

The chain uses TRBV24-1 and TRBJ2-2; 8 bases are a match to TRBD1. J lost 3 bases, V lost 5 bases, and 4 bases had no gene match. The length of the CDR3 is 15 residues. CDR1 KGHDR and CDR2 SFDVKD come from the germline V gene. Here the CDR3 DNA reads TGTGCCACCAGTGCCCAGGGGGCCCACACCGGGGAGCTGTTTTTT. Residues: CATSAQGAHTGELFF.

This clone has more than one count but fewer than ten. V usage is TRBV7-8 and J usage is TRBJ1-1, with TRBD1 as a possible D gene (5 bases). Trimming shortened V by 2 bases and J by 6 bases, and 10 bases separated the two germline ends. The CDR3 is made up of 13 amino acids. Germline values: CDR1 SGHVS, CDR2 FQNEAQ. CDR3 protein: CASSLPGVAEAFF. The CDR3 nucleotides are TGTGCCAGCAGCTTACCGGGGGTGGCTGAAGCTTTCTTT.

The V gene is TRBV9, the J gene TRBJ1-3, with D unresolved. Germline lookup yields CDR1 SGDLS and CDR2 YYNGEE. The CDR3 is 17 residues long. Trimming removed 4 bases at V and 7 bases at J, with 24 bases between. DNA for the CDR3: TGTGCCAGCAGCCCTTTAGGGAGGGCGGTTGTTGGGAACACCATATATTTT. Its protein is CASSPLGRAVVGNTIYF.

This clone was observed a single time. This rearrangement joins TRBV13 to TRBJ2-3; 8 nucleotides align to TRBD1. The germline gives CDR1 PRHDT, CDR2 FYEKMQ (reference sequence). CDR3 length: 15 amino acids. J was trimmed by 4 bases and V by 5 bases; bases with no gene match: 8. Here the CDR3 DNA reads TGTGCCAGCAGCATCGACAGGGGATGGTCAGATACGCAGTATTTT. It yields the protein CASSIDRGWSDTQYF.

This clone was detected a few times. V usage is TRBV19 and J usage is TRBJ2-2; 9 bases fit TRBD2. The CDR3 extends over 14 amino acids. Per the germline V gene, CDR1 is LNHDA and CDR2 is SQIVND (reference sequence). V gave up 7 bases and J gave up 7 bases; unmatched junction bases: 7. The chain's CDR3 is CASTSSGVSGELFF. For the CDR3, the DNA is TGTGCCAGTACCTCTAGCGGGGTTAGCGGGGAGCTGTTTTTT. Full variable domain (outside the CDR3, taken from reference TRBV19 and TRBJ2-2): DGGITQSPKYLFRKEGQNVTLSCEQNLNHDAMYWYRQDPGQGLRLIYYSQIVNDFQKGDIAEGYSVSREKKESFPLTVTSAQKNPTAFYLCASTSSGVSGELFFGEGSRLTVL.

The CDR3 protein is CASSSQGVNTEAFF. The CDR3, as DNA: TGTGCCAGCAGCTCACAGGGGGTGAACACTGAAGCTTTCTTT. This rearrangement joins TRBV7-9 to TRBJ1-1, with 8 bases that match TRBD1. Germline CDR1 reads SEHNR; CDR2 reads FQNEAQ (reference sequence). The CDR3 covers 14 residues. The junction had 1 base not matched to a gene; V was cut back by 4 bases and J by 0 bases.

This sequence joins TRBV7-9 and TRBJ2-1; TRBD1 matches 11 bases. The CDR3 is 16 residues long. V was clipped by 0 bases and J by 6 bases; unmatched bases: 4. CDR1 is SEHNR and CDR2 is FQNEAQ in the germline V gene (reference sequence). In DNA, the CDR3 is TGTGCCAGCAGCTTAGCGGACAGGGGGCAGGGCAATGAGCAGTTCTTC. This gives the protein CASSLADRGQGNEQFF.

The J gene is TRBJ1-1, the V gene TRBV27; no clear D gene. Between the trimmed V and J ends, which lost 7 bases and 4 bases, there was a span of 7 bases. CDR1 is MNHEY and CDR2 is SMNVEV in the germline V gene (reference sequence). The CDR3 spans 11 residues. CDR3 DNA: TGTGCCAGCATGGTTGGCACTGAAGCTTTCTTT. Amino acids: CASMVGTEAFF.

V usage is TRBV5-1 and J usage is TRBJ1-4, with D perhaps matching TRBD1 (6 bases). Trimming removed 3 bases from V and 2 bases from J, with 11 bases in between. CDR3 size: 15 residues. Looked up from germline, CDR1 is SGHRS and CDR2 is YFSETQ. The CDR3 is CASSWAGGTNEKLFF. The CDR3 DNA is TGCGCCAGCAGCTGGGCGGGGGGCACTAATGAAAAACTGTTTTTT. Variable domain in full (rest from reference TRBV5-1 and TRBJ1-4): KAGVTQTPRYLIKTRGQQVTLSCSPISGHRSVSWYQQTPGQGLQFLFEYFSETQRNKGNFPGRFSGRQFSNSRSEMNVSTLELGDSALYLCASSWAGGTNEKLFFGSGTQLSVL.

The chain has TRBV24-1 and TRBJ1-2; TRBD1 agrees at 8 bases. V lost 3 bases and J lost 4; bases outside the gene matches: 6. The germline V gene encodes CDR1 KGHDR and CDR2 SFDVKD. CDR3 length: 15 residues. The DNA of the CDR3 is TGTGCCACCAGTGATGCCACAGGGGGGGTCTATGGCTACACCTTC. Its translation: CATSDATGGVYGYTF.

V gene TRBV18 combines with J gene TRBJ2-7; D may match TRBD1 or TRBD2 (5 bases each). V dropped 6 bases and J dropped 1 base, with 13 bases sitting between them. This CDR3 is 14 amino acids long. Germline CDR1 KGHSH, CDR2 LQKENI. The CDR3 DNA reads TGTGCCAGCTCTAGGGACCGATATTCCTACGAGCAGTACTTC. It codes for CASSRDRYSYEQYF.

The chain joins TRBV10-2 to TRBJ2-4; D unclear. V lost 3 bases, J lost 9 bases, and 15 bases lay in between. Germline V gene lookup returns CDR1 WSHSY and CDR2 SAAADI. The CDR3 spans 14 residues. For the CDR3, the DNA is TGCGCCAGCAGTGATGAGTTGAGGTCTGGCATTCAGTACTTC. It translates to CASSDELRSGIQYF.

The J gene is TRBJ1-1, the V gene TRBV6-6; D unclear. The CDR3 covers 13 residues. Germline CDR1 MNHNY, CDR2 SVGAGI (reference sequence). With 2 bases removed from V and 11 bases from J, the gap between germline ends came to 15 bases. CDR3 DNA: TGTGCCAGCAGTTACACGGCGACCTCAGCGGCTTTCTTT. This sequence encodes CASSYTATSAAFF.

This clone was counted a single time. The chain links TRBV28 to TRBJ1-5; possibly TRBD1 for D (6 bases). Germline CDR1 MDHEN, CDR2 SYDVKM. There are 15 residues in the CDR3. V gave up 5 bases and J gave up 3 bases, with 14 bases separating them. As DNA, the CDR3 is TGTGCCAGCAGTCAACCGACAGGCACCAATCAGCCCCAGCATTTT. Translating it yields CASSQPTGTNQPQHF.

The CDR3 here is CASSLGQGFQPQHF. CDR3 nucleotide sequence: TGTGCCAGCAGCTTAGGCCAGGGATTTCAGCCCCAGCATTTT. This chain links TRBV7-2 with TRBJ1-5; the D gene is possibly TRBD1 (5 bases). Germline CDR1 reads SGHTA; CDR2 reads FQGNSA. V was trimmed by 1 base and J by 6 bases, leaving 10 bases between them. This CDR3 region has 14 residues.

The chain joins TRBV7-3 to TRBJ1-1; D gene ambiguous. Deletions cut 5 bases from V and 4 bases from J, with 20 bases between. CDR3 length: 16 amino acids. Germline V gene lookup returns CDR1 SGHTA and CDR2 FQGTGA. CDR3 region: CASSEGGGWMSTEAFF. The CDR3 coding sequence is TGTGCCAGCAGCGAGGGTGGAGGGTGGATGAGCACTGAAGCTTTCTTT.